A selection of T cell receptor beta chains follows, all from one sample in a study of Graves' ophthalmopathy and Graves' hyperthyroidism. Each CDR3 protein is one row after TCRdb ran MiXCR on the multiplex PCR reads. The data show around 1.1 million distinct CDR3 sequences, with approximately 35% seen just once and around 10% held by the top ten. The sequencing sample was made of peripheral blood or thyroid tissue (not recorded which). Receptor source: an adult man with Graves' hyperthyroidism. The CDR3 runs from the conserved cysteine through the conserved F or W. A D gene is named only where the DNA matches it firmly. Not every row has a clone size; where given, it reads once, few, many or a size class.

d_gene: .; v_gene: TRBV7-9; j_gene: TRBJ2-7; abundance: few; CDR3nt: TGTGCCAGCAGCTCCGACAGGACCATCCCCTACGAGCAGTACTTC; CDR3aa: CASSSDRTIPYEQYF
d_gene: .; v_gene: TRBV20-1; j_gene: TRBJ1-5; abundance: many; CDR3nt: TGCAGTGCTAGAGACATGATCCGGACGGGTCAAGATCAGCCCCAGCATTTT; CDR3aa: CSARDMIRTGQDQPQHF
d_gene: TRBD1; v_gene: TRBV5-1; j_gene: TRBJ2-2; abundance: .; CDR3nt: TGCGCCAGCAGCTTCAGACAGGGTGACGGGGAGCTGTTTTTT; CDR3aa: CASSFRQGDGELFF
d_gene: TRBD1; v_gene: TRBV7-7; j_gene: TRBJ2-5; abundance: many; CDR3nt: TGTGCCAGCAGCCCCGGGACAGGGGCCTCCGAAGAGACCCAGTACTTC; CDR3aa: CASSPGTGASEETQYF
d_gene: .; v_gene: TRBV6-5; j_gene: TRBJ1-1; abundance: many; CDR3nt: TGTGCCAGCAGTGCGACAGCGAGGAACACTGAAGCTTTCTTT; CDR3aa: CASSATARNTEAFF
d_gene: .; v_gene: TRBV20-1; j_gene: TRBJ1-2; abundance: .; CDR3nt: TGCAGTGCTGTCCGCGGGGCTGATGGCTACACCTTC; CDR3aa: CSAVRGADGYTF
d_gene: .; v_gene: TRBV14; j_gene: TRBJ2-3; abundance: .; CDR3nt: TGTGCCAGCAGCCAAGCAGCTGGGTTTTACTATACGCAGTATTTT; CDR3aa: CASSQAAGFYYTQYF
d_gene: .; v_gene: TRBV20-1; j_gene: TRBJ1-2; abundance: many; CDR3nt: TGCAGTGCCCTAGGGGGTTTGGAGTATGGCTACACCTTC; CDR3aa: CSALGGLEYGYTF
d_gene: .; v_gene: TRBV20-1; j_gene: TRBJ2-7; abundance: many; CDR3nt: TGCAGTGCAGAGCACTGGGAGCAGTACTTC; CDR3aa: CSAEHWEQYF
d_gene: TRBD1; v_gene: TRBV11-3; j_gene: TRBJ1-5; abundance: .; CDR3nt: TGTGCCGGCCCTTTGACAGGGCCCGAGCAGCCCCAGCATTTT; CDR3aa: CAGPLTGPEQPQHF
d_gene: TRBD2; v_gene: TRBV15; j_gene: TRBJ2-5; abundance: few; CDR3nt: TGTGCCACCAGCAGAGATCGTAGCGGGATACAAGAGACCCAGTACTTC; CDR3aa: CATSRDRSGIQETQYF
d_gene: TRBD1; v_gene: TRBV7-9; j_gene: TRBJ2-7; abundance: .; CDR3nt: TGTGCCGGCAGATCCCTCGGGACAGGGGATTACGAGCAGTACTTC; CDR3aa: CAGRSLGTGDYEQYF
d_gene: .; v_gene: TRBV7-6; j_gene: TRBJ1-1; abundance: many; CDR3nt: TGTGCCAGCAGCTTAGATAGGGGGATGAACACTGAAGCTTTCTTT; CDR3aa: CASSLDRGMNTEAFF
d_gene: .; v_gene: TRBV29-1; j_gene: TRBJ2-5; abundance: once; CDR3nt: TGCAGCGTGGGGGGGGCGAGACAAGAGACCCAGTACTTC; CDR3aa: CSVGGARQETQYF
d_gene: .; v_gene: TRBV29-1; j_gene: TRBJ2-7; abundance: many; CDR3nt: TGCAGCGCTCGGGACACCCGCTCCTACGAGCAGTACTTC; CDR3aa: CSARDTRSYEQYF
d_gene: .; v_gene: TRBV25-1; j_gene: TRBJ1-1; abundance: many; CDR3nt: TGTGCCAGCAGTTGGGCGGGGCTTGACACTGAAGCTTTCTTT; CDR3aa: CASSWAGLDTEAFF
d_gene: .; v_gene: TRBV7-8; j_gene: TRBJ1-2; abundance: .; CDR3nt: TGCGCCAGCAGCCAAAACCCCAGGAGTTACGTTGGCTACACCTTC; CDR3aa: CASSQNPRSYVGYTF
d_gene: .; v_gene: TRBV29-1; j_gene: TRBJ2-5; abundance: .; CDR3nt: TGCAGCGGTGACCAGGGATCCCAAGAGACCCAGTACTTC; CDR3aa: CSGDQGSQETQYF
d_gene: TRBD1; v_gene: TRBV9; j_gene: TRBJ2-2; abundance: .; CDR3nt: TGTGCCAGCAGCGTAGACAGGGGCGCTGGGGAGCTGTTTTTT; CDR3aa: CASSVDRGAGELFF
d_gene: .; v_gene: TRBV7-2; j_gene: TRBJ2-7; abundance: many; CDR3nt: TGTGCCAGCAGCCCCTACAGGAGATCCTCCTACGAGCAGTACTTC; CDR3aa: CASSPYRRSSYEQYF
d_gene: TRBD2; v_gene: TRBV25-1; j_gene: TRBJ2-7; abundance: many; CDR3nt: TGTGCCAGCAGTGATAGCGGGAGGGGTGTCGAGCAGTACTTC; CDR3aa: CASSDSGRGVEQYF
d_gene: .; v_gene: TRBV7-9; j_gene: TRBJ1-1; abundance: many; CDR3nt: TGTGCCAGCAGCTTACAGAACACTGAAGCTTTCTTT; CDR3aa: CASSLQNTEAFF
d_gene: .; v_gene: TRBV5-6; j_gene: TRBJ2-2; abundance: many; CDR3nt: TGTGCCAGCAGCTTGATGGGGGGCGATATCACCGGGGAGCTGTTTTTT; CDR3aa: CASSLMGGDITGELFF
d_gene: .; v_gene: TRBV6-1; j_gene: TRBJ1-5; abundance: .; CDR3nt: TGTGCCAGCAGTGAAGACCGTGGTCCGCAGCCCCAGCATTTT; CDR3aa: CASSEDRGPQPQHF
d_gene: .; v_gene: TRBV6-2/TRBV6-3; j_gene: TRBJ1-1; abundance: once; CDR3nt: TGTGCCAGCAGGCTTCATCCGAGGAGGGACACTGAAGCTTTCTTT; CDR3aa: CASRLHPRRDTEAFF
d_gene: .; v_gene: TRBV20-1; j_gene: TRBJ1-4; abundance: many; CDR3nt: TGCAGTGCTAGAGATTTCCCTCTCGCCGAAGGGGGTGATGAAAAACTGTTTTTT; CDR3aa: CSARDFPLAEGGDEKLFF
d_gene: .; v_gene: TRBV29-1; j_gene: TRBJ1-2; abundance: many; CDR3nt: TGCAGCGTTGAAGAGGGGGAGAGGGCCCGGGGCTACACCTTC; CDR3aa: CSVEEGERARGYTF
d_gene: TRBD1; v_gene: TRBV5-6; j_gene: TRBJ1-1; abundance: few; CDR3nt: TGTGCCAGCAGCTTTCAAGGGGGCGCCTGGAACACTGAAGCTTTCTTT; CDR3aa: CASSFQGGAWNTEAFF
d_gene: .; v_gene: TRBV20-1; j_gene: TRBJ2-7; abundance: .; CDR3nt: TGCAGTGCTACCCCGGGGGGACATCGGACCTCCTACGAGCAGTACTTC; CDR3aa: CSATPGGHRTSYEQYF
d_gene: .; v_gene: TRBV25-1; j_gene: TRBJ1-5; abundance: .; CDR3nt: TGTGCCACACACACTATCAGAGGAAACAATCAGCCCCAGCATTTT; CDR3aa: CATHTIRGNNQPQHF
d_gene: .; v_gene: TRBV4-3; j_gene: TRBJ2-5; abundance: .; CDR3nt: TGCGCCAGCAGCCAATACGAGGGGGGCTACGAGCAGACCCAGTACTTC; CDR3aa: CASSQYEGGYEQTQYF
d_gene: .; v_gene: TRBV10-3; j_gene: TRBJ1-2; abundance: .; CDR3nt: TGTGCCAGCCGTCCACAGGGATACTATGGCTACACCTTC; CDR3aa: CASRPQGYYGYTF
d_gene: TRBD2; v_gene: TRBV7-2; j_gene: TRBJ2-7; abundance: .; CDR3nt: TGTGCCAGCAGCTTCAGCGGGGGGGGGCGCGAGCAGTACTTC; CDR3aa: CASSFSGGGREQYF
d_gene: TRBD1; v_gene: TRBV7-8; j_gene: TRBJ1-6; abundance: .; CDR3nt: TGTGCCAGCAGCCCGCGGACAGGGGGCTTGGCCCTCCACTTT; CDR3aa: CASSPRTGGLALHF
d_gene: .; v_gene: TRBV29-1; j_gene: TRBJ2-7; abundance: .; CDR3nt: TGCAGCTTTCTTCCGGAGCACGAGCAGTACTTC; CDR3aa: CSFLPEHEQYF
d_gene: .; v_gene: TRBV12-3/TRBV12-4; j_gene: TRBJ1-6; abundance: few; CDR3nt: TGTGCCAGCAGTTTACAGGGTGGGTCCTATAATTCACCCCTCCACTTT; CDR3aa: CASSLQGGSYNSPLHF
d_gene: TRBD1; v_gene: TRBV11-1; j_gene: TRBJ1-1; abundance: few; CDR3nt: TGTGCCAGCTGTACCGGGACAGGGGGTAGGAACACTGAAGCTTTCTTT; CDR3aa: CASCTGTGGRNTEAFF
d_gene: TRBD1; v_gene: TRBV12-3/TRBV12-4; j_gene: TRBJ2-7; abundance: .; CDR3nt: TGTGCCAGCAGTTCCTCGGGACAGGGGTCCTACGAGCAGTACTTC; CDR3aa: CASSSSGQGSYEQYF
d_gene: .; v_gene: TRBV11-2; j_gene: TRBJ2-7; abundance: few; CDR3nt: TGTGCCAGCAGTTCCGGGACTGGATGGGAGCAGTACTTC; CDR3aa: CASSSGTGWEQYF
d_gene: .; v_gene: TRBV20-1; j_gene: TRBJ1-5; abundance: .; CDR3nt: TGCAGTGCTAGAGATCCCACGGGGGGGCTGTTGCGCAATCAGCCCCAGCATTTT; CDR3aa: CSARDPTGGLLRNQPQHF